The text below deals with one TCR beta chain. The record originates from a study of blood T cell repertoires in COVID-19. Study background: Some COVID-19 samples were acute and others convalescent; all came from the United States, Italy and Spain.

In germline, CDR1 is KGHSH, CDR2 LQKENI. Between the trimmed V and J ends, which lost 10 bases and 3 bases, there was a span of 14 bases. CDR3 length equals 13 residues. The protocol was immunoSEQ multiplex PCR, while the TCRdb copy is restricted to in-frame clones and leaves out a portion. The table lists almost 250,000 clones, about 89% of them singletons. The rearrangement links TRBV18 to TRBJ2-3, with D maybe TRBD2 (5 bases). Material for sequencing was PBMCs or T cells enriched from blood (not recorded which). The receptor's source is a young woman who had recovered from COVID-19. This CDR3 is CATTAPGTDTQYF. CDR3 bases: TGTGCCACCACGGCCCCGGGGACAGATACGCAGTATTTT.